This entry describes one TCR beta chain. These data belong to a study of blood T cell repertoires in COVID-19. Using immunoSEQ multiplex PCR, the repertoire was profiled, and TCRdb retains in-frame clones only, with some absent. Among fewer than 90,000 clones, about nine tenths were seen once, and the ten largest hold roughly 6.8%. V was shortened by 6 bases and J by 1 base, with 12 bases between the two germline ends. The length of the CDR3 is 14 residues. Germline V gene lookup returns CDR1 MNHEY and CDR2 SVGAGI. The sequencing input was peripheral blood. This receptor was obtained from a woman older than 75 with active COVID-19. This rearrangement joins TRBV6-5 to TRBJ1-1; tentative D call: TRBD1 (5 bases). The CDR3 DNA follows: TGTGCCAGCAGCCGGCGTGGACAGAACACTGAAGCTTTCTTT. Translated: CASSRRGQNTEAFF.